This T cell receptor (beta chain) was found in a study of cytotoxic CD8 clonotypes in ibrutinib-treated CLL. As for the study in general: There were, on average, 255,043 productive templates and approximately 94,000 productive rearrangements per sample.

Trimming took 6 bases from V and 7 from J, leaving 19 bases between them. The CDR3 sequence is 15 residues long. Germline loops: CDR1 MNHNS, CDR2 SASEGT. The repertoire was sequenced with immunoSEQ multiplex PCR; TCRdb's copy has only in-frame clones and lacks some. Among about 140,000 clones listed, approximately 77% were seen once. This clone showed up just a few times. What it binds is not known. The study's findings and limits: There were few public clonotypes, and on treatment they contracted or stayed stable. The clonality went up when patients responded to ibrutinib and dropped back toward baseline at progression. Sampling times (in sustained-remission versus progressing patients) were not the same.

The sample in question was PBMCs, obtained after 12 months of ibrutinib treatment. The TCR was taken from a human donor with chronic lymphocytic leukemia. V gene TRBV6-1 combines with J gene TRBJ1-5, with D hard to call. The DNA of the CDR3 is TGTGCCAGCAGACGTTACGGGAGTGAGGGACAGCCCCAGCATTTT. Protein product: CASRRYGSEGQPQHF.